This TCR beta chain was identified during a study of blood T cell repertoires in COVID-19 (dated by TCRdb to 2019 to 2021). In the study overall: Samples covering the acute and convalescent phases of COVID-19 were provided by collaborators in the United States, Italy and Spain. The material from the prospective study consisted of cDNA or gDNA derived from T cells, B-cell-depleted T cells, or PBMCs. Deeply sampled blood TCRbeta repertoires from subjects exposed to, actively infected with, or recovered from COVID-19 were included in the dataset. The repertoires were released in a freely available public database intended as a resource for research on the immune response to SARS-CoV-2. Samples came from the ongoing ImmuneRACE study (first 160 participants) plus 1,254 subjects from 6 global collaborators. The sample metadata nearly always contained a de-identified subject ID, COVID-19 status, age in years and sex. HLA class I and class II types, where available, came from metadata supplied by the sample provider rather than from assay-based typing. Study-wide conclusions, independent of this receptor: Clinical and demographic metadata were provided uncurated, with the amount varying by source and participant.

This clone was found a few times. Its binding antigen is unknown. Base quality data are lacking; no much larger clone is found one base away. TCRbeta CDR3 regions were amplified from genomic DNA using the immunoSEQ Assay, a bias-controlled multiplex PCR. As for how the authors treated the data: Nucleated cell counts per sample were estimated from amplification of reference gene primers within the assay. To quantify the absolute abundance of each unique TCRbeta CDR3 rearrangement, sequence reads were collapsed and filtered. Productive Simpson clonality was computed per sample as the square root of Simpson's diversity index over productive rearrangements. TCRdb re-hosts the immuneACCESS table, in-frame sequences only. Its copies lack some clones; in the studies checked, an unresolved V gene accounts for under half of them, and the cause for the rest is not known. That table furnishes V, J and clone size, whereas the DNA furnished D and trimming. Within this sample are approximately 240,000 clones, with around 80% of them counted one time only. The top ten hold around 4.1% of the sample.

V loses 2 bases, J loses 8 bases, and the germline ends lie 16 bases apart. The CDR3 starts with the cysteine, ends with the phenylalanine, and has 16 residues. Just CDR3 DNA is preserved here, 48 bases in frame from base 1. CDR1 and CDR2 are read off the germline V gene as SNHLY and FYNNEI. Whole blood was collected in K2EDTA tubes by collaborating institutions according to the institutions' own protocols. For TCRbeta analysis, collaborators shipped samples as frozen whole blood, isolated PBMCs, or DNA extracted from either of those sample types. Sequencing used peripheral blood. This TCR derives from a woman between 40 and 55 years old with active or convalescent COVID-19. Here the chain combines TRBV2 and TRBJ1-6; 6 matching bases give a weak D call of TRBD1. In nucleotides, the sequence is TGTGCCAGCAGTGAAACCGGCAGGGGTATGGATTCACCCCTCCACTTT. This codes for CASSETGRGMDSPLHF.